This T cell receptor beta chain was sequenced during a study of regulatory T cells in long-lasting Graves disease. Time point defined: persistent/refractory GD, antithyroid drugs over 5 years with positive TRAb. From RNA extracted from PBMCs, the TCR library was made. Germline V gene sequence: CDR1 SGHTA, CDR2 FQGNSA. The CDR3 loop spans 19 amino acids. Trimming shortened V by 5 bases and J by 0 bases, and 20 bases separated the two germline ends. Construction of TCR beta libraries relied on iRepertoire HTBI primers and on Arm-PCR targeting CDR3 regions. TCRdb called the multiplex PCR reads again in MiXCR, with one record for every CDR3 protein. The sample has fewer than 600,000 distinct CDR3 sequences, about 20% seen once.

This TCR was recovered from a female donor with Graves disease. Specimen: peripheral blood mononuclear cells (PBMCs), collected when the disease was refractory, from a patient treated with antithyroid drugs. The chain combines TRBV7-2 with TRBJ2-6, with D maybe TRBD2 (5 bases). This chain's CDR3 is CASSPKLGSESSGANVLTF. The CDR3 coding sequence is TGTGCCAGCAGCCCAAAATTGGGTAGCGAAAGCTCTGGGGCCAACGTCCTGACTTTC.